The 10 T cell receptor beta chains listed next were all sequenced from one sample in a study of vaccination effects on CD4 cells after COVID-19. Using immunoSEQ multiplex PCR, the repertoire was profiled, and TCRdb retains in-frame clones only, with some absent. The sample consists of 28,000 or so clones, more than 60% of them appearing once. No antigen has been assigned to these receptors. Sequencing was preceded by expansion of antigen-specific CD4+ T cells with viral peptide pools in the ViraFEST assay. Cells that had been cultured for 10 days were the source of isolated CD4+ T cells. Each participant received a vaccine that was either BNT162b2 or mRNA-1273, given as two doses. The sample in question was CD4+ T cells from PBMCs cultured with HCoV-NL63 spike peptides, obtained after COVID-19 vaccination. The receptors derive from a human donor who received a COVID-19 vaccine.

The chain links TRBV5-5 to TRBJ1-5, with 10 positions matching TRBD1. The V gene's germline CDR1 is SGHKS and CDR2 YYEKEE (reference sequence). Trimming removed 6 bases from V and 4 bases from J; junction bases left unmatched: 7. The CDR3 runs 15 residues. CDR3 amino acids: CASTPGQGLNQPQHF. The CDR3 nucleotides read TGTGCCAGCACCCCGGGACAGGGGTTGAATCAGCCCCAGCATTTT.

This rearrangement joins TRBV27 to TRBJ2-7, with D possibly being TRBD1 (6 bases). Germline lookup yields CDR1 MNHEY and CDR2 SMNVEV (reference sequence). The V end lost 6 bases, the J end lost 3 bases, and 18 bases lay between the germline ends. The CDR3 runs 15 residues. CDR3 bases: TGTGCCAGCAGGCCGGTTGGCAAGGGGGTCTACGAGCAGTACTTC. Translated, it gives CASRPVGKGVYEQYF.

V usage is TRBV11-2 and J usage is TRBJ1-1; D unclear. The CDR3 runs to 14 residues. Germline CDR1 SGHAT, CDR2 FQNNGV. V was shortened by 2 bases and J by 1 base, with 8 bases between the two germline ends. CDR3 nucleotide sequence: TGTGCCAGCAGCTTACGCACAGAGAACACTGAAGCTTTCTTT. It is translated as CASSLRTENTEAFF.

This clone was counted once. V is TRBV5-1 and J is TRBJ2-7; 8 bases agree with TRBD2. The trim removed 3 bases at V and 4 bases at J, leaving 12 bases unmatched. The CDR3 extends over 16 amino acids. Germline CDR1 and CDR2: SGHRS and YFSETQ. The CDR3 coding sequence is TGCGCCAGCAGCTCACCCTCCGGGACTAGAATTTACGAGCAGTACTTC. It translates to CASSSPSGTRIYEQYF.

V and J are TRBV25-1 and TRBJ2-7; D possibly matches TRBD1 or TRBD2 (5 bases each). The V gene's germline CDR1 is MGHDK and CDR2 SYGVNS. Trimming took off 7 bases at V and 3 bases at J, with 10 bases between the two ends. This CDR3 is built from 12 residues. In DNA, the CDR3 is TGTGCCAGCACCGGGACGTTCTACGAGCAGTACTTC. This gives the protein CASTGTFYEQYF.

The genes are TRBV18 and TRBJ1-1, with D perhaps matching TRBD1 (5 bases). V was trimmed by 4 bases and J by 5 bases, leaving 14 bases between them. The CDR3 spans 14 residues. The germline V gene encodes CDR1 KGHSH and CDR2 LQKENI. The CDR3 loop is CASSRNDEGTEAFF. CDR3 nucleotide sequence: TGTGCCAGCTCACGGAACGACGAGGGGACTGAAGCTTTCTTT.

This clone was counted a few times. V is TRBV19 and J is TRBJ1-4, with D maybe TRBD1 (5 bases). This CDR3 is 15 amino acids long. Germline V gene lookup returns CDR1 LNHDA and CDR2 SQIVND (reference sequence). V lost 5 bases and J 8 bases, leaving 18 bases between the germline ends. CDR3 sequence: CASSFPGASGEKLFF. DNA for the CDR3: TGTGCCAGTAGTTTTCCAGGAGCATCAGGGGAAAAACTGTTTTTT. Full variable domain (missing parts from reference TRBV19 and TRBJ1-4): DGGITQSPKYLFRKEGQNVTLSCEQNLNHDAMYWYRQDPGQGLRLIYYSQIVNDFQKGDIAEGYSVSREKKESFPLTVTSAQKNPTAFYLCASSFPGASGEKLFFGSGTQLSVL.

V usage is TRBV12-3 or TRBV12-4 and J usage is TRBJ1-2, with 8 bases identical to TRBD1. The CDR3 consists of 13 residues. V lost 5 bases to trimming and J lost 4 bases; unmatched junction nucleotides: 3. CDR3 sequence reads: CASSGGQAYGYTF. CDR3 coding DNA: TGTGCCAGCAGTGGGGGACAGGCCTATGGCTACACCTTC.

This chain joins TRBV7-9 and TRBJ2-3; the D gene is possibly TRBD2 (5 bases). Germline loops: CDR1 SEHNR, CDR2 FQNEAQ (reference sequence). This CDR3 is 11 amino acids long. Trimming left V 8 bases short and J 4 bases short, with 7 bases between. CDR3 in amino acids: CASGSADTQYF. The CDR3 nucleotides read TGTGCCAGCGGGAGCGCAGATACGCAGTATTTT.

This sequence joins TRBV7-2 and TRBJ2-7; possibly TRBD1 for D (5 bases). Germline V gene lookup returns CDR1 SGHTA and CDR2 FQGNSA. Trimming pared 5 bases from V and 3 bases from J, leaving 8 bases between. This CDR3 spans 12 amino acids. CDR3 loop: CASSPTGYEQYF. The CDR3 DNA follows: TGTGCCAGCAGCCCAACAGGCTACGAGCAGTACTTC.